This record covers a single T cell receptor (beta chain). V lost 5 bases and J 6 bases, leaving 22 bases between the germline ends. Germline lookup yields CDR1 SEHNR and CDR2 FQNEAQ (reference sequence). The CDR3 sequence is 16 residues long. PCR was performed using 60 Vbeta and 13 Jbeta primers. The protocol was immunoSEQ multiplex PCR, while the TCRdb copy is restricted to in-frame clones and leaves out a portion. Counted here are about 140,000 clones, roughly 80% occurring once; the ten biggest clones make up 3.3%. The data are from a study of cytomegalovirus exposure and HLA in healthy donors. Study-wide context: In terms of ancestry, the Caucasian-associated cluster contained roughly four fifths of the roughly 400 genotyped donors.

The source is a man aged 40-50 years in good health and CMV-seronegative. V is TRBV7-9 and J is TRBJ1-1; tentative D call: TRBD1 (5 bases). Material: PBMCs. Here the CDR3 DNA reads TGTGCCAGCAGCCCAGGCGGTGGAGGGAGGGGAGCTGAAGCTTTCTTT. Its protein is CASSPGGGGRGAEAFF. The full variable domain, its missing parts supplied by reference TRBV7-9 and TRBJ1-1, is DTGVSQNPRHKITKRGQNVTFRCDPISEHNRLYWYRQTLGQGPEFLTYFQNEAQLEKSRLLSDRFSAERPKGSFSTLEIQRTEQGDSAMYLCASSPGGGGRGAEAFFGQGTRLTVV.